These T cell receptor beta chains were read from a single sample in a study of patients and donors after allogeneic stem cell transplantation. TCRdb ran MiXCR on the RT-PCR reads and lists one entry per CDR3 protein. Of about a million distinct CDR3 sequences in the sample, 15% to 20% were seen once. Sequencing was done on a sample of blood, either unsorted or a sorted T cell fraction (not recorded which). The receptors derive from a human donor who was either an allogeneic HSCT recipient or a stem cell or donor lymphocyte infusion donor (not recorded which). It is not recorded whose cells these are; they may come from a transplant donor. The conserved cysteine and the conserved F or W are not part of the CDR3 here.

TRBJ2-1,13,TRBV7-8,ASSLRDSIYNEQF
TRBJ2-7,12,TRBV5-1,ASSLERGHYEQY
TRBJ1-1,10,TRBV20-1,SARDSGTEAF
TRBJ2-5,9,TRBV27,ASSGGRTQY
TRBJ1-4,14,TRBV7-9,ASSPSRQGKREKLF
TRBJ1-2,15,TRBV6-1,ASNLHPGQGADYGYT
TRBJ1-5,13,TRBV30,AWRPGQGSNQPQH
TRBJ2-1,13,TRBV20-1,SARDWGGSYNEQF
TRBJ1-1,12,TRBV29-1,SVARDRGGGEAF
TRBJ2-7,12,TRBV20-1,SARDMDRAYEQY
TRBJ1-5,14,TRBV7-9,ASSLNRGQGYQPQH
TRBJ2-5,15,TRBV9,ASSVGLVTGWEETQY
TRBJ1-2,13,TRBV18,ASSLKGQSNYGYT
TRBJ2-5,13,TRBV7-9,ASSDGQGASETQY
TRBJ2-4,15,TRBV12-3/TRBV12-4,ASSPGTSGRTKNIQY
TRBJ1-1,11,TRBV6-1,ASRRTENTEAF
TRBJ1-6,13,TRBV20-1,SASRQGRDNSPLH
TRBJ1-1,11,TRBV13,ASSPRGLTEAF
TRBJ2-1,14,TRBV9,ASSVKAGQAPIEQF
TRBJ2-7,13,TRBV7-6,ASSLYDSGGYEQY
TRBJ1-1,13,TRBV7-3,ASSPGSNIGTEAF
TRBJ2-1,13,TRBV6-1,ASNILGQGEDEQF
TRBJ1-5,10,TRBV20-1,SALGGDQPQH
TRBJ1-4,14,TRBV4-2,ASSQKYRGRGEKLF
TRBJ1-2,14,TRBV5-5,ASSLAAGTANYGYT
TRBJ2-3,16,TRBV6-5,ASSSLRSASGGRDTQY
TRBJ2-2,14,TRBV11-2,ASSLRRSLETGELF
TRBJ2-7,13,TRBV7-9,ASSLVRKSSYEQY
TRBJ2-5,14,TRBV24-1,ATSDPVGGSQETQY
TRBJ1-1,12,TRBV12-3/TRBV12-4,ASSKADRETEAF
TRBJ2-7,13,TRBV6-1,ASSIGLAGFNEQY
TRBJ2-3,15,TRBV20-1,SAREGGAGVSADTQY
TRBJ1-5,11,TRBV29-1,SVEDGNNQPQH
TRBJ2-4,12,TRBV3-1,ASSQHGGQDIQY
TRBJ1-2,10,TRBV6-5,ASSRANYGYT
TRBJ1-3,16,TRBV6-5,ASSYRTVDRFSGNTIY
TRBJ2-7,12,TRBV2,ASSEASGRDEQY
TRBJ2-7,13,TRBV12-3/TRBV12-4,ASSSLVLGAYEQY
TRBJ1-1,14,TRBV12-3/TRBV12-4,ASRLDRAGPNTEAF
TRBJ1-2,14,TRBV7-8,ASSPADGGGYYGYT
TRBJ1-2,9,TRBV6-6,ASRPGRGYT
TRBJ1-2,14,TRBV2,ASSLRPTGGAGGYT
TRBJ2-1,12,TRBV7-9,ASSLRAPWPEQF
TRBJ2-5,13,TRBV12-3/TRBV12-4,ASSLSGGLKETQY
TRBJ1-5,10,TRBV12-3/TRBV12-4,ASSDRGQPQH
TRBJ2-3,12,TRBV7-7,ASSLEATSDTQY
TRBJ2-2,16,TRBV3-1,ASSQDSGLAGVTGELF
TRBJ1-2,9,TRBV3-1,ASSWSAVYT
TRBJ2-7,12,TRBV6-5,ASSYAGTRNEQY
TRBJ2-3,12,TRBV7-2,ASSLAGALGTQY
TRBJ2-1,13,TRBV29-1,SVDSLLGGYNEQF
TRBJ1-1,11,TRBV24-1,ATRGQGGFEAF
TRBJ1-1,14,TRBV5-1,ASSPMWTGANTEAF
TRBJ1-2,12,TRBV25-1,ASSEGQGGYGYT
TRBJ1-2,12,TRBV5-1,ASSFTGSNYGYT
TRBJ2-5,10,TRBV6-5,ASSRQGEAQY
TRBJ2-1,11,TRBV30,AWSVGSPGEQF
TRBJ2-6,17,TRBV7-8,ASSRRVGTSDSGANVLT
TRBJ1-1,11,TRBV30,AWRIQQGTEAF
TRBJ2-5,8,TRBV2,ASSVKTQY